A selection of T cell receptor beta chains follows, all from one sample in a study of early T cells in non-severe SARS-CoV-2 infection. TCRdb fed the 5' RACE reads into MiXCR, producing one record per CDR3 protein. Of 25,000 or so distinct CDR3 sequences listed, approximately 6% are singletons. Sequences were obtained from whole blood. All receptors come from an adult who was a healthcare worker with PCR-confirmed SARS-CoV-2 infection or an uninfected control (not recorded which). CDR3s include the opening cysteine and the closing phenylalanine or tryptophan. D genes are given only for firm matches. For some rows the clone size is stated as once, few or many, or as a class when expanded; others skip it.

>-|medium-sized|TRBJ1-4|TRBV7-2
TGTGCCAGCAGCTTATCAAGGGGAACTAATGAAAAACTGTTTTTT
CASSLSRGTNEKLFF
>-|few|TRBJ1-3|TRBV12-3/TRBV12-4
TGTGCCAGCAGTTTAGTCCGAAACACCATATATTTT
CASSLVRNTIYF
>-|-|TRBJ1-4|TRBV5-4
TGTGCCAGCAGCTTCGGGACTGCGAATGAAAAACTGTTTTTT
CASSFGTANEKLFF
>TRBD1|medium-sized|TRBJ2-6|TRBV5-5
TGTGCCAGCAGCCCACAGACAGGGGGCAGTGGGGCCAACGTCCTGACTTTC
CASSPQTGGSGANVLTF
>-|many|TRBJ1-1|TRBV12-2
TGTGCAAGTCGCTCCTCAGGGGGAAACACTGAAGCTTTCTTT
CASRSSGGNTEAFF
>-|-|TRBJ2-7|TRBV5-6
TGTGCCAGCGAGGAAAACCCCTCCTACGAGCAGTACTTC
CASEENPSYEQYF
>TRBD1|medium-sized|TRBJ2-1|TRBV5-1
TGCGCCAGCAGCTTTGGGGACAGGGCATACAATGAGCAGTTCTTC
CASSFGDRAYNEQFF
>TRBD1|many|TRBJ2-2|TRBV12-3/TRBV12-4
TGTGCCAGCAGTTTCAGGGGACAGGGTACCCCCACCGGGGAGCTGTTTTTT
CASSFRGQGTPTGELFF
>-|few|TRBJ2-3|TRBV24-1
TGTGCCACCAGTGAGCCTAGCGAGGATACGCAGTATTTT
CATSEPSEDTQYF
>-|-|TRBJ2-7|TRBV6-1
TGTGCCAGCAGTGAACGGCAACCTCCCGAGCAGTACTTC
CASSERQPPEQYF
>TRBD2|-|TRBJ2-1|TRBV20-1
TGCAGTGCTAGAAGTAGCGGGGGCGAAAAGCAGTTCTTC
CSARSSGGEKQFF
>-|many|TRBJ2-3|TRBV29-1
TGCAGCGTTTGGGGCACCTTCACAGATACGCAGTATTTT
CSVWGTFTDTQYF
>-|many|TRBJ1-2|TRBV20-1
TGCAGTGCATGGCCGGGACATCGCGGTGGCTACACCTTC
CSAWPGHRGGYTF
>TRBD2|many|TRBJ2-2|TRBV19
TGTGCCAGTACTGGGTATCGGGGGGGGCCCCCGAACACCGGGGAGCTGTTTTTT
CASTGYRGGPPNTGELFF
>-|-|TRBJ2-1|TRBV15
TGTGCCACCAGCAGAGATCAACGTAGTGCCCTCTACAATGAGCAGTTCTTC
CATSRDQRSALYNEQFF
>TRBD2|many|TRBJ2-1|TRBV2
TGTGCCAGCAGCCCATGGACTAGGGCGGACAATGAGCAGTTCTTC
CASSPWTRADNEQFF
>-|many|TRBJ2-7|TRBV10-2
TGCGCCAGTTGGGGTTCCGGCTCCTACGAGCAGTACTTC
CASWGSGSYEQYF
>-|many|TRBJ2-3|TRBV4-1
TGCGCCAGCAGCCAAGTATTGGGACTTCCCACCACAGATACGCAGTATTTT
CASSQVLGLPTTDTQYF
>-|-|TRBJ2-7|TRBV27
TGTGCCAGCAGTTTCCCAGACAGACACGAGCAGTACTTC
CASSFPDRHEQYF
>-|many|TRBJ2-1|TRBV7-7
TGTGCTAGCAGCTTAGACCCCTACAATGAGCAGTTCTTC
CASSLDPYNEQFF
>-|many|TRBJ2-7|TRBV25-1
TGTGCCAGCAGTGAATCAGGGGTGAGCTCCTACGAGCAGTACTTC
CASSESGVSSYEQYF
>-|-|TRBJ1-2|TRBV28
TGTGCCAGCAGTCCCCCCGCCGCCGCGGATGTAGGGGGCTACACCTTC
CASSPPAAADVGGYTF
>-|many|TRBJ1-2|TRBV20-1
TGCAGTGCTAGCGATGGGCCTAACTATGGCTACACCTTC
CSASDGPNYGYTF
>-|few|TRBJ2-7|TRBV19
TGTGCCAGTAGTATAGATCGGGGGAGCTACGAGCAGTACTTC
CASSIDRGSYEQYF
>-|many|TRBJ1-2|TRBV7-8
TGTGCCAGCAGCTCCGACCCAGGGAATTACTTTGGCTACACCTTC
CASSSDPGNYFGYTF
>-|many|TRBJ2-1|TRBV11-2
TGTGCCAGCAGCTTGTTTGCGAATGAGCAGTTCTTC
CASSLFANEQFF
>-|few|TRBJ2-2|TRBV9
TGTGCCAGCAGCTCCCCCCGCGGAGGGGGAGACACCGGGGAGCTGTTTTTT
CASSSPRGGGDTGELFF
>-|-|TRBJ1-2|TRBV29-1
TGCAGCGTTGAAGGGGTCAGGGTACATGGCTACACCTTC
CSVEGVRVHGYTF
>-|many|TRBJ1-2|TRBV29-1
TGCAGCGTTGAAGAAACAGGGACCTATGGCTACACCTTC
CSVEETGTYGYTF
>TRBD1|medium-sized|TRBJ1-2|TRBV28
TGTGCCAGCAGTTTGGCGGGGACAGGGGGGTTCGAACTGACTGGCTACACCTTC
CASSLAGTGGFELTGYTF
>TRBD1|many|TRBJ2-7|TRBV7-3
TGTGCCAGCAGCTCGACAGGGTCGGGGGAGCAGTACTTC
CASSSTGSGEQYF
>-|-|TRBJ1-5|TRBV20-1
TGCAGTGCTAGAGATGCAGGGGGCAATCAGCCCCAGCATTTT
CSARDAGGNQPQHF
>-|-|TRBJ1-4|TRBV15
TGTGCCACCAGCAGAGACGGGACCGAAAATGAAAAACTGTTTTTT
CATSRDGTENEKLFF
>-|many|TRBJ1-3|TRBV28
TGTGCCAGCAGTCCTGGGTCTCTACCGGCTGGAAACACCATATATTTT
CASSPGSLPAGNTIYF
>-|few|TRBJ2-2|TRBV5-5
TGTGCCAGCAGCCTCTGGGGAGGCACCGGGGAGCTGTTTTTT
CASSLWGGTGELFF
>-|-|TRBJ1-1|TRBV11-2
TGTGCCAGCAGCAAACAGGAGAACACTGAAGCTTTCTTT
CASSKQENTEAFF
>-|many|TRBJ1-5|TRBV7-9
TGTGCCAGCAGCTTAGATGGCAATCAGCCCCAGCATTTT
CASSLDGNQPQHF
>TRBD1|many|TRBJ1-5|TRBV29-1
TGCAGCGTTGCGGACAGGGTGAATCAGCCCCAGCATTTT
CSVADRVNQPQHF
>-|few|TRBJ2-2|TRBV7-6
TGTGCCAGCAGCTCTAAGAATGGTCCGGGCCTAACCGGGGAGCTGTTTTTT
CASSSKNGPGLTGELFF
>TRBD1|few|TRBJ1-1|TRBV4-1
TGCGCCAGCAGCCAAGGACAGGGGGCTTGGGGGAACACTGAAGCTTTCTTT
CASSQGQGAWGNTEAFF
>-|-|TRBJ1-1|TRBV28
TGTGCCAGCAGTTTAGAGTCGGCAGGGAGCACTCAAGCTTTCTTT
CASSLESAGSTQAFF
>-|few|TRBJ2-1|TRBV27
TGTGCCAGCAGTTTAAGAACTCCTAATGAGCAGTTCTTC
CASSLRTPNEQFF
>-|-|TRBJ1-2|TRBV12-3/TRBV12-4
TGTGCCAGCAGTCCTCGGACGGCGGGAGGGGGCTACACCTTC
CASSPRTAGGGYTF
>-|few|TRBJ1-4|TRBV6-6
TGTGCCAGCAGTCACCCGGGGTTAGATACAGGATCAACTAATGAAAAACTGTTTTTT
CASSHPGLDTGSTNEKLFF
>-|-|TRBJ1-3|TRBV5-6
TGTGCCAGCAGCTTGGAGAGGAGGTCTGGAAACACCATATATTTT
CASSLERRSGNTIYF
>-|many|TRBJ1-1|TRBV6-5
TGTGCCAGCAGTTACTCGAAAAACACTGAAGCTTTCTTT
CASSYSKNTEAFF
>TRBD1|-|TRBJ2-1|TRBV9
TGTGCCAGCAGCGCCCGGACAGGTTCCTACAATGAGCAGTTCTTC
CASSARTGSYNEQFF
>TRBD2|few|TRBJ2-1|TRBV7-9
TGTGCCAGCAGCCCCAGACTAGCGGGGGACCCCTACAATGAGCAGTTCTTC
CASSPRLAGDPYNEQFF
>-|many|TRBJ2-1|TRBV11-2
TGTGCCAGCACCTCCGGGTTCAACAATGAGCAGTTCTTC
CASTSGFNNEQFF
>-|-|TRBJ2-2|TRBV4-3
TGCGCCAGCAGCCAAGATCTTAGGCAGGGATCGGTCCCCGGGGAGCTGTTTTTT
CASSQDLRQGSVPGELFF
>-|few|TRBJ2-1|TRBV5-1
TGCGCCAGCAGCTTAAGGGGGGACGGATACAATGAGCAGTTCTTC
CASSLRGDGYNEQFF